Presented here are 20 T cell receptor beta chains from one specimen sequenced in a study of tumor-infiltrating lymphocytes in primary liver carcinoma. TCR beta cDNA came from roughly 450 ng total RNA, primed with a constant-region primer. Slightly modified ARM-PCR with three nested multiplex PCR rounds yielded TCR beta libraries. The opening two PCR rounds, ten to eleven cycles each, paired TRBV1-TRBV30 forward primers with a C-beta reverse primer. TCRdb passed the multiplex PCR reads through MiXCR, listing each CDR3 protein once. Among tens of thousands of distinct CDR3 sequences listed, about 80% were seen once. DNA and RNA were both co-extracted from roughly 18-30 mg of bulk tissue that had not been sorted. The specimen sequenced was liver tumor tissue from sampling region 3. Documented subset: tumor region T3, left-lateral pole. The receptor source for this set is a man aged 40-49 years with primary liver carcinoma and hepatitis B virus infection.

This clonotype was detected ten times or more. The J gene is TRBJ2-1, the V gene TRBV5-4; 10 bases are a match to TRBD2. V dropped 0 bases and J dropped 7; count of bases not matched to a gene: 7. Germline V lookup: CDR1 SGHNT, CDR2 YYREEE (reference sequence). The CDR3 runs to 16 residues. The CDR3 is CASSLAGASGRNEQFF. The CDR3 coding sequence is TGTGCCAGCAGCTTGGCCGGGGCTAGCGGGAGAAATGAGCAGTTCTTC.

A single count supports this clonotype. Germline and junction disagree at one end, which may indicate a read error. The genes are TRBV11-2 and TRBJ2-3; D assignment may be TRBD1 or TRBD2 (5 bases each). This CDR3 has 16 amino acids. Germline V CDR1 and CDR2: SGHAT, FQNNGV. The CDR3 sequence: CASTPSGTGNTDTHYF. CDR3 coding DNA: TGTGCCAGCACCCCATCAGGGACGGGGAACACAGATACGCACTATTTT.

CDR3 sequence (DNA): TGTGCCAGCAGCCAAGTCAATGGGGCCTACAATGAGCAGTTCTTC. Residues: CASSQVNGAYNEQFF. The V and J genes are TRBV14 and TRBJ2-1; no definite D call. Trimming shortened V by 1 base and J by 2 bases, and 9 bases separated the two germline ends. Germline CDR1 and CDR2: SGHDN and FVKESK. This CDR3 has 15 residues.

The rearrangement joins TRBV6-5 to TRBJ1-1; no reliable D call. This CDR3 contains 16 residues. CDR1 MNHEY and CDR2 SVGAGI come from the germline V gene. CDR3 sequence: CTTGRRRLRSDTEAFF. The CDR3 coding sequence is TGTACCACCGGGAGAAGGCGCTTAAGAAGTGACACTGAAGCTTTCTTT.

The V gene is TRBV19, the J gene TRBJ2-7; 8 positions agree with TRBD2. Germline assignment: CDR1 LNHDA and CDR2 SQIVND (reference sequence). The junction had 10 bases not matched to a gene; V was cut back by 9 bases and J by 0 bases. This CDR3 spans 15 amino acids. For the CDR3, the DNA is TGTGCCAGCAGATTAAGCGGGGGAAGCTCCTACGAGCAGTACTTC. Translation gives CASRLSGGSSYEQYF.

With respect to this clonotype: Germline and junction disagree at one end, which may indicate a read error. J is TRBJ2-2 and V is TRBV11-2; TRBD1 is a possible D gene (6 bases). The CDR3 has 17 amino acids. The germline V gene encodes CDR1 SGHAT and CDR2 FQNNGV. CDR3 nucleotide sequence: TGTGCCAGTAGCTTTGATCGGGACAAGGTCGACACCGGGGAGCTGTTTTTT. Residues: CASSFDRDKVDTGELFF.

To note about this clonotype: Likely a read error: the CDR3 ends without its conserved phenylalanine or tryptophan. The rearrangement links TRBV11-2 to TRBJ2-5; 9 positions agree with TRBD2. J lost 7 bases, V lost 5 bases, and 11 bases had no gene match. Germline V gene sequence: CDR1 SGHAT, CDR2 FQNNGV. The CDR3 runs to 15 residues. The CDR3 bases are TGTGCCAGCAGCGACCTGGCAGGAGCGGGAGGGACCCAGTACTAC. Translated: CASSDLAGAGGTQYY.

Concerning this clonotype itself: A read error is possible here, since a much larger clone lies one base away. The genes are TRBV6-4 and TRBJ2-1; weak D call: TRBD2 (5 bases). Germline V gene sequence: CDR1 MRHNA, CDR2 SNTAGT. The CDR3 length is 15 residues. V was cut by 2 bases and J by 8 bases, with 16 bases left in between. CDR3 bases: TGTGCCAGCAGTGACACTGGGATAGCGAGCTATGAGCAGTTCTTC. The encoded protein is CASSDTGIASYEQFF.

Only a few counts were recorded for this clonotype. One end of the junction fails to match germline, which may point to a read error. CDR3 in DNA: TGTGCCAACAGCGGTCAGGCGGCCTATGAGCAGTACTTC. Amino acids: CANSGQAAYEQYF. This sequence joins TRBV11-1 and TRBJ2-7, with D perhaps TRBD2 (5 bases). Per germline, CDR1 SGHAT and CDR2 FQDESV (reference sequence). The CDR3 extends over 13 amino acids. Using reference TRBV11-1 and TRBJ2-7 for the parts outside the CDR3, the full variable domain is EAEVAQSPRYKITEKSQAVAFWCDPISGHATLYWYRQILGQGPELLVQFQDESVVDDSQLPKDRFSAERLKGVDSTLKIQPAELGDSAMYLCANSGQAAYEQYFGPGTRLTVT.

Notes on this clonotype: It is likely a read error, because the conserved phenylalanine at the end of the CDR3 is missing. This chain joins TRBV11-2 and TRBJ2-1; no firm D call. Germline values: CDR1 SGHAT, CDR2 FQNNGV. The CDR3 covers 13 residues. The CDR3 DNA follows: TGTGCTAGTAGCTTAAATGATGCCTATGAGCAGTTCTCC. It specifies CASSLNDAYEQFS.

This sequence joins TRBV12-3 or TRBV12-4 and TRBJ2-7; D possibly uses TRBD1 or TRBD2 (5 bases each). The CDR3 totals 14 residues. The germline V and J ends were trimmed by 9 bases and 4 bases, with 19 bases remaining between them. CDR3 amino acids: CARQFGTVSYEQYF. The CDR3 nucleotides read TGTGCCAGACAGTTCGGGACGGTCTCATACGAGCAGTACTTC.

This clonotype was counted ten times or more. J is TRBJ1-6 and V is TRBV5-6; 7 positions match TRBD1. Unmatched junction bases numbered 11, after V lost 4 bases and J lost 4 bases. The CDR3 spans 17 residues. CDR1 is SGHDT and CDR2 is YYEEEE in the germline V gene. CDR3 amino acids: CASSVYRGIFYNSPLHF. The DNA for the CDR3 is TGTGCCAGCAGCGTCTACAGGGGAATCTTTTATAATTCACCCCTCCACTTT.

On this clonotype: This likely comes from a read error, as the CDR3 has no conserved phenylalanine or tryptophan at its end. Here the CDR3 reads CASRSSGVNQPQHC. The CDR3 DNA sequence: TGTGCCAGCAGATCTTCAGGGGTGAATCAGCCCCAGCATTGT. This chain links TRBV6-6 with TRBJ1-5, with a weak D call TRBD1 (6 bases). This CDR3 comprises 14 residues. CDR1 is MNHNY, CDR2 SVGAGI, per germline (reference sequence). With 6 bases removed from V and 4 bases from J, the gap between germline ends came to 13 bases.

This clonotype showed up many times. J is TRBJ1-5 and V is TRBV5-4; TRBD1 aligns across 8 bases. Unmatched junction bases numbered 2, after V lost 8 bases and J lost 4 bases. CDR3 length: 12 residues. CDR1 is SGHNT and CDR2 is YYREEE in the germline V gene (reference sequence). CDR3 nucleotides: TGTGCCAGTTACAGGGGGAATCAGCCCCAGCATTTT. Translating gives CASYRGNQPQHF.

The V and J genes are TRBV29-1 and TRBJ2-5; D possibly corresponds to TRBD2 (6 bases). Trimming pared 1 base from V and 4 bases from J, leaving 22 bases between. CDR1 is SQVTM and CDR2 is ANQGSEA in the germline V gene. The CDR3 length is 17 residues. The CDR3 reads CSVEVTTSGKVAETQYF. CDR3 DNA: TGCAGCGTTGAAGTGACGACTAGTGGGAAAGTTGCAGAGACCCAGTACTTC. Full variable domain (missing parts from reference TRBV29-1 and TRBJ2-5): SAVISQKPSRDICQRGTSLTIQCQVDSQVTMMFWYRQQPGQSLTLIATANQGSEATYESGFVIDKFPISRPNLTFSTLTVSNMSPEDSSIYLCSVEVTTSGKVAETQYFGPGTRLLVL.

Regarding this clonotype: One end of the junction varies from germline; a read error may be responsible. The rearrangement joins TRBV12-3 or TRBV12-4 to TRBJ1-5; D unclear. The length of the CDR3 is 14 residues. This CDR3 is CASNKGPSIQPQHF. In nucleotides, the CDR3 is TGTGCCAGCAACAAGGGCCCAAGCATTCAGCCTCAGCATTTT.

On this clonotype: Likely a read error: the CDR3 ends without its conserved phenylalanine or tryptophan. The chain has TRBV11-2 and TRBJ2-2, with 10 positions matching TRBD2. CDR1 and CDR2 (germline): SGHAT, FQNNGV. The CDR3 has 17 amino acids. CDR3 nucleotide sequence: TGTACCAGCAGCGGAGGACTAGCGGAGCGGAACAGCGGGGAGCTGTTTATT. Translation: CTSSGGLAERNSGELFI.

As for this clonotype: Germline is not matched at one junction end, which may reflect a read error. This chain joins TRBV20-1 and TRBJ2-7; the D call may be TRBD1 or TRBD2 (5 bases each). The CDR3 contains 15 residues. In germline, CDR1 is DFQATT, CDR2 SNEGSKA (reference sequence). The CDR3 DNA reads TGCAGTGCTAGGACCGGGATTGGGACGTCCTACAAGCAGTACTTC. Translation gives CSARTGIGTSYKQYF.

Details on this clonotype: At one end the junction does not follow the germline gene, possibly because of a read error. V and J are TRBV11-2 and TRBJ2-7; TRBD2 agrees at 10 bases. This CDR3 has 14 residues. CDR1 SGHAT and CDR2 FQNNGV come from the germline V gene. In DNA form, the CDR3 reads TGTGCCAGTAAAATACTAGCGGGAACCTATGAGCAGTACTTC. This codes for CASKILAGTYEQYF.

This clonotype was seen a single time. At one of its ends the junction is not consistent with the germline gene, which may arise from a read error. This chain connects TRBV6-6 to TRBJ2-3; D assignment may be TRBD1 or TRBD2 (5 bases each). Germline values: CDR1 MNHNY, CDR2 SVGAGI (reference sequence). The CDR3 has 15 amino acids. Here the CDR3 DNA reads TGTGTCAGCAGTTACGTCGGGGACGGCACAGATACTCAGTATTTT. This sequence encodes CVSSYVGDGTDTQYF.